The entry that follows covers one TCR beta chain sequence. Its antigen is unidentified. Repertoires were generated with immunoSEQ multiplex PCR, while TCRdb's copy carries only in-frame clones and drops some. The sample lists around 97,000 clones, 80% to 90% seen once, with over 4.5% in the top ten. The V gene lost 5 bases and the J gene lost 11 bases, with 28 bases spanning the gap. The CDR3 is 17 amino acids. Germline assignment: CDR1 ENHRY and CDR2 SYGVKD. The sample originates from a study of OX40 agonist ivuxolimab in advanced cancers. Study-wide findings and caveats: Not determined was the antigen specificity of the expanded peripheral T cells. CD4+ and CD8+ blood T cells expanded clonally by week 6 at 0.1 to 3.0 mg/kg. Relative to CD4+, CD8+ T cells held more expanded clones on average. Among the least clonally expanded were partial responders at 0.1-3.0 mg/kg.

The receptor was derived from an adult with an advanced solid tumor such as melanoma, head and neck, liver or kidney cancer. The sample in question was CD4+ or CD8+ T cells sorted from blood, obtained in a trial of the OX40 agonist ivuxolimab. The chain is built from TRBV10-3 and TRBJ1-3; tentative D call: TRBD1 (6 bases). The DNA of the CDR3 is TGTGCCATCAGTCGCACCGGAGGGGGGGCACGAGGCAATTCCATATATTTT. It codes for CAISRTGGGARGNSIYF.